This T cell receptor beta chain was identified in a study of cytomegalovirus exposure and HLA in healthy donors. Study conclusions and caveats: The authors listed 180 or so TCR beta chains as cytomegalovirus-associated.

PCR employed 60 Vbeta and 13 Jbeta primers. Using immunoSEQ multiplex PCR, the repertoire was profiled, and TCRdb retains in-frame clones only, with some absent. The sample has roughly 120,000 clones, about three quarters seen once. Concerning this clone itself: Its antigen is currently unknown.

This CDR3 region has 17 residues. V gave up 1 base and J gave up 8 bases; unmatched junction bases: 8. Germline V lookup: CDR1 SNHLY, CDR2 FYNNEI. The chain couples TRBV2 to TRBJ1-6, with 10 bases matching TRBD1. This receptor was obtained from a woman aged 30 to 39 in good health and CMV-seronegative. Sample: PBMCs. CDR3 nucleotides: TGTGCCAGCAGTGAAGTGTCGGGACAGGGGTTTGATTCACCCCTCCACTTT. As protein: CASSEVSGQGFDSPLHF.